The clone carrying this T cell receptor beta chain was picked up a small number of times. V gave up 1 base and J gave up 4 bases; unmatched junction bases: 9. This CDR3 spans 16 amino acids. The germline V gene has CDR1 SGHTA and CDR2 FQGNSA. This sample was taken from a study of T-cell reconstitution after alpha-beta-depleted transplantation in children. Unique molecular identifiers were incorporated into the prepared TCRbeta library. Using its own MiXCR run on the PCR reads, TCRdb lists one record per CDR3 protein. The sample consists of about 240,000 distinct CDR3 sequences, 20% to 30% of them appearing once.

The rearrangement joins TRBV7-2 to TRBJ2-5, with 7 bases lining up with TRBD2. The receptor comes from a girl under 10 years old with Fanconi anemia, due to receive a stem cell transplant. Sequenced here: PBMCs, sampled before TCRalphabeta/CD19-depleted stem cell transplant. CDR3 DNA sequence: TGTGCCAGCAGCTTAGGAGAAAGGAGACTAGCAGAGACCCAGTACTTC. As protein: CASSLGERRLAETQYF.